This T cell receptor beta chain was identified in a study of T cells in Graves' hyperthyroidism and ophthalmopathy. Regarding the study as a whole: Most thyroid clonotypes that were expanded above 0.001 also turned up in blood.

This clonotype has ten or more counts. Its cognate antigen is unknown. The TCR beta CDR3 regions underwent amplification using RNA transcripts as the source. Primed by the HTBI set, a first-round RT-PCR was run on the TCR CDR3. TCRdb reanalysed the multiplex PCR reads using MiXCR and keeps one entry per CDR3 protein. The table has about 320,000 distinct CDR3 sequences, roughly 17% seen once; the top ten hold 33%. The CDR3 is 15 amino acids. V was shortened by 0 bases and J by 6 bases, with 13 bases between the two germline ends. Germline CDR1 SGHAT, CDR2 FQNNGV. The clonotype was recovered from a man under 40 with Graves' hyperthyroidism. The chain links TRBV11-2 to TRBJ2-3; a possible D gene is TRBD2 (5 bases). The sequencing sample was made of blood. DNA for the CDR3: TGTGCCAGCAGCTTAGATCGGGTGAGGGTTGATACGCAGTATTTT. This codes for CASSLDRVRVDTQYF.